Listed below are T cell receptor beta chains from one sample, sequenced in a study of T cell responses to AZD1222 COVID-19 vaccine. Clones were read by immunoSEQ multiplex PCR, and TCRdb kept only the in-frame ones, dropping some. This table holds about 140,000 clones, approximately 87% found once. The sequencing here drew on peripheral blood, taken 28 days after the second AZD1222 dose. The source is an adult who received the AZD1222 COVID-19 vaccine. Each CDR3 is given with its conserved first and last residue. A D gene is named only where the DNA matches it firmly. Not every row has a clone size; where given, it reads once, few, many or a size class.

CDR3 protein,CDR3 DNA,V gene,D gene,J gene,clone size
CASSVINRGYEQYF,TGCGCCAGCAGCGTCATTAACAGGGGCTACGAGCAGTACTTC,TRBV10-2,TRBD1,TRBJ2-7,NA
CASRQGIMNTEAFF,TGTGCCAGCAGGCAGGGGATCATGAACACTGAAGCTTTCTTT,TRBV2,NA,TRBJ1-1,NA
CSASRTGNEKLFF,TGCAGTGCTAGTAGGACAGGGAACGAAAAACTGTTTTTT,TRBV20-1,TRBD1,TRBJ1-4,NA
CASAGTSGRLSYNEQFF,TGTGCCAGCGCCGGGACTAGCGGGAGATTGTCCTACAATGAGCAGTTCTTC,TRBV5-4,TRBD2,TRBJ2-1,NA
CATSRGRLAGGADTQYF,TGTGCCACCAGCAGAGGGAGACTAGCGGGAGGAGCCGATACGCAGTATTTT,TRBV15,TRBD2,TRBJ2-3,NA
CASSGGTGGVDTQYF,TGCGCCAGCAGCGGCGGGACAGGGGGAGTAGATACGCAGTATTTT,TRBV5-1,TRBD1,TRBJ2-3,NA
CASSQGLAGGPYEQYF,TGTGCCAGCAGCCAAGGGCTAGCGGGAGGGCCCTACGAGCAGTACTTC,TRBV4-2,TRBD2,TRBJ2-7,NA
CASSLDRGTRNIQYF,TGTGCCAGCAGCTTAGATCGTGGGACTAGAAACATTCAGTACTTC,TRBV7-2,TRBD2,TRBJ2-4,NA
CASSQGRDTEAFF,TGTGCCAGCAGCCAAGGCAGGGACACTGAAGCTTTCTTT,TRBV3-1/TRBV3-2,NA,TRBJ1-1,NA
CASSLFPVLSNQPQHF,TGTGCCAGCAGTTTATTCCCAGTCCTTAGCAATCAGCCCCAGCATTTT,TRBV28,NA,TRBJ1-5,NA
CASSQDEGNSPLHF,TGCGCCAGCAGCCAAGATGAGGGGAACTCACCCCTCCACTTT,TRBV4-1,NA,TRBJ1-6,NA
CASSQARNRQGVDTEAFF,TGTGCCAGCAGCCAAGCCCGAAACAGACAGGGAGTGGACACTGAAGCTTTCTTT,TRBV4-2,TRBD1,TRBJ1-1,once
CASSFSADTQYF,TGTGCCAGCAGTTTCAGTGCAGATACGCAGTATTTT,TRBV6-2/TRBV6-3,NA,TRBJ2-3,NA
CASSQEAAGTEAFF,TGTGCCAGCAGCCAAGAGGCAGCGGGGACTGAAGCTTTCTTT,TRBV7-9,NA,TRBJ1-1,once
CAWSPPATGWRVYGYTF,TGTGCCTGGAGTCCCCCGGCTACAGGATGGAGGGTCTATGGCTACACCTTC,TRBV30,NA,TRBJ1-2,NA
CAISDFQWNTEAFF,TGTGCCATCAGTGACTTCCAGTGGAACACTGAAGCTTTCTTT,TRBV10-3,NA,TRBJ1-1,NA
CASSQGTGNTIYF,TGTGCCAGCTCACAGGGAACTGGAAACACCATATATTTT,TRBV6-6,NA,TRBJ1-3,NA
CAWSLGRWNTEAFF,TGTGCCTGGAGCCTGGGACGGTGGAACACTGAAGCTTTCTTT,TRBV30,NA,TRBJ1-1,NA
CASSFFGTSGSYEQYF,TGTGCCAGCAGTTTCTTCGGGACTAGCGGGAGCTACGAGCAGTACTTC,TRBV27,TRBD2,TRBJ2-7,NA
CSVLGAGNEKLFF,TGCAGCGTTCTCGGGGCTGGTAATGAAAAACTGTTTTTT,TRBV29-1,NA,TRBJ1-4,NA
CASSNTGTEGEKLFF,TGTGCCAGCAGTAATACCGGGACGGAAGGTGAAAAACTGTTTTTT,TRBV6-5,NA,TRBJ1-4,NA
CASSYSRGGTEAFF,TGTGCCAGCAGTTACAGTAGGGGCGGCACTGAAGCTTTCTTT,TRBV6-6,NA,TRBJ1-1,NA
CASSPNGAEAFF,TGTGCCAGCAGCCCAAACGGGGCTGAAGCTTTCTTT,TRBV11-2,NA,TRBJ1-1,NA
CASMGDAYNEQFF,TGTGCCAGCATGGGGGACGCCTACAATGAGCAGTTCTTC,TRBV2,NA,TRBJ2-1,NA
CASSAAGGLWGNTIYF,TGTGCCAGCAGCGCCGCAGGGGGATTGTGGGGAAACACCATATATTTT,TRBV5-4,TRBD1,TRBJ1-3,NA
CASSVPGLEISDTQYF,TGTGCCAGCAGTGTACCGGGACTAGAAATTTCAGATACGCAGTATTTT,TRBV6-1,TRBD2,TRBJ2-3,few
CASRPGTGNSGGYTF,TGTGCCAGCAGACCAGGGACAGGGAATTCGGGGGGCTACACCTTC,TRBV7-9,TRBD1,TRBJ1-2,NA